Detailed here is one T cell receptor (beta chain). The antigen is unknown. This entry is derived from a study of chemoradiotherapy in HPV16-positive cancers. Findings and limits, study-wide: Only a couple of HPV16-positive patients supplied the functional HPV-specificity definition.

TCRdb's table, derived via immunoSEQ multiplex PCR, lists solely in-frame clones and lacks some. This table has about 1,900 clones, roughly 95% appearing once. Samples were taken several times over chemoradiotherapy. Material: tumor tissue, obtained from a patient who underwent chemoradiotherapy. This clonotype was obtained from a human donor with HPV-associated anogenital cancer.

Written as DNA, the CDR3 is TGTGCCATCAGTGAGATACAGGGAGCTGGAAACACCATATATTTT. It translates to CAISEIQGAGNTIYF. The chain uses TRBV10-3 and TRBJ1-3; maybe TRBD1 (6 bases). The V end lost 2 bases, the J end lost 2 bases, and 10 bases lay between the germline ends. The germline V gene encodes CDR1 ENHRY and CDR2 SYGVKD. This CDR3 has 15 residues.